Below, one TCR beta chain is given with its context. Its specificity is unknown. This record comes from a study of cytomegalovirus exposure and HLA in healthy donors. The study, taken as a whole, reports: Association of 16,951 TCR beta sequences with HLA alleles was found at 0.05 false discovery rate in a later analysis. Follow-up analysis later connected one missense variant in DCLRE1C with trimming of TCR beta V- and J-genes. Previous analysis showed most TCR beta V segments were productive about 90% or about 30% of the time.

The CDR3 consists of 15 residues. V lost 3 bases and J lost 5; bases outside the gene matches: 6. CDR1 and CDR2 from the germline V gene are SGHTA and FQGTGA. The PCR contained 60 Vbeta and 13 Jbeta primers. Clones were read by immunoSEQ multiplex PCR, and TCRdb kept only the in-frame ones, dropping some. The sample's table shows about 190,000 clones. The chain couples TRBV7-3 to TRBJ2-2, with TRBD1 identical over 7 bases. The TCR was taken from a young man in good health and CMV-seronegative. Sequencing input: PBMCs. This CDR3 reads CASSLNSRGTGELFF. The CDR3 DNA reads TGTGCCAGCAGCTTGAACAGCAGGGGGACCGGGGAGCTGTTTTTT.